This entry features one T cell receptor (beta chain) sequence. Its antigen target is currently unknown. Base qualities were left out, and no much larger clone turns up one base away. The CDR3 regions of human TCRbeta chains were analyzed by immunosequencing. The authors' analysis ran thus. Repertoire TCRs were matched against a reference library of SARS-CoV-2-specific TCRs generated with the MIRA antigen-specificity platform. Breadth meant the fraction of unique TCRs that were SARS-CoV-2-associated, whereas depth meant the fraction of total T cells that were SARS-CoV-2-associated. Using the MIRA data, each spike-specific TCR was mapped to the spike region that the TCR reacts to and placed in a CD4 or CD8 class. Log10-transformed breadth and depth values were compared by one-way ANOVA with Sidak's multiple comparisons tests. TCRdb carries this immuneACCESS record with in-frame sequences only. Its versions omit some clonotypes, under half of them owing to an unresolved V gene in the studies checked, with the rest unexplained. The D gene and trimming were derived from the DNA, and the V and J assignments and clone size from that table. The table for this sample lists approximately 31,000 clones; roughly 88% of them were counted only once. The ten largest clones represent 11% to 15% of the sample.

The data belong to a study of T cell responses to AZD1222 COVID-19 vaccine (dated by TCRdb to about 2021). In terms of the full investigation: A total of over 230 trial participants underwent TCR sequencing, of whom around 200 received two doses of AZD1222 and roughly 25 received two doses of the MenACWY control vaccine. Enrollment into the trials was organized by age into subgroups of 18-55, 56-69 and 70-plus years, and those subgroups contained roughly 140, 27 and 60 TCR-sequenced participants, respectively.

Study-wide findings and limitations: A significant rise in spike-specific TCR breadth and depth was observed after two AZD1222 doses relative to day 0 and relative to MenACWY recipients. Vaccine-associated CD4 TCRs spanned the whole spike protein, with dominant responses in regions 160-218 and 743-854. Most participants were white British and females outnumbered males, and the authors suggested that clonal diversity may have been underestimated. Conclusions about previously exposed vaccinees were limited because only six AZD1222 recipients were SARS-CoV-2 seropositive at baseline. Because no samples from the day 14 peak response were available, repertoires could be characterized only after the peak T cell response. Reportedly, almost half of the unique spike-specific TCRs recognized epitopes lying outside the regions that are mutated in the B.1.351 and B.1.1.7 variants. The 56-69-year group was small, and its depth increase did not reach significance, likely because of low power.

Read against the paper, the sample's time point label means: about 28 days (+/-7) after the second vaccine dose. Because spike-specific TCR depth and breadth did not differ between the two schedules, AZD1222 recipients who got a second dose at roughly 4 weeks were pooled with those who got a second dose at roughly 12 weeks. The vaccinee samples were drawn from two UK trials, COV001 and COV002, one of which was a single-blind randomized controlled phase 2/3 trial testing AZD1222 (ChAdOx1 nCoV-19) in healthy adults. For TCRbeta chain sequencing, PBMC samples were collected from trial participants at day 0 and at day 28 after the second dose. The origin of this receptor is an adult who received the AZD1222 COVID-19 vaccine. Material: peripheral blood, obtained 28 days after the second AZD1222 dose.

The base sequence is TGTGCCAGCAGTGAAGCGGCAGACTATGGCTACACCTTC. Translated, this is CASSEAADYGYTF. The chain was built from TRBV6-1 and TRBJ1-2, with the D gene not clear enough to name. V is clipped by 0 bases and J by 3 bases, and the sequence between their germline boundaries is 5 bases long. The CDR3 starts with the cysteine, ends with the phenylalanine, and has 13 residues. Only CDR3 DNA remains: 39 bases, in frame from the first base. The germline V gene provides CDR1 MNHNS and CDR2 SASEGT.